The TCR beta chain under discussion was sequenced for a study of cytotoxic CD8 clonotypes in ibrutinib-treated CLL. Method: immunoSEQ multiplex PCR; TCRdb's copy keeps in-frame clones and lacks some. The data contain roughly 38,000 clones, roughly 50% of them singletons. Trimming took 3 bases from V and 8 from J, leaving 22 bases between them. Germline-derived CDR1 and CDR2 are SGHDN and FVKESK. This CDR3 region has 17 residues. The J gene is TRBJ1-4, the V gene TRBV14; D remains unclear. This clonotype was sampled from a human donor with chronic lymphocytic leukemia. Sequenced material: PBMCs, taken before ibrutinib treatment. The CDR3 is CASSHTVIRSDLEKLFF. The DNA of the CDR3 is TGTGCCAGCAGCCACACAGTGATAAGGTCCGATCTAGAAAAACTGTTTTTT.